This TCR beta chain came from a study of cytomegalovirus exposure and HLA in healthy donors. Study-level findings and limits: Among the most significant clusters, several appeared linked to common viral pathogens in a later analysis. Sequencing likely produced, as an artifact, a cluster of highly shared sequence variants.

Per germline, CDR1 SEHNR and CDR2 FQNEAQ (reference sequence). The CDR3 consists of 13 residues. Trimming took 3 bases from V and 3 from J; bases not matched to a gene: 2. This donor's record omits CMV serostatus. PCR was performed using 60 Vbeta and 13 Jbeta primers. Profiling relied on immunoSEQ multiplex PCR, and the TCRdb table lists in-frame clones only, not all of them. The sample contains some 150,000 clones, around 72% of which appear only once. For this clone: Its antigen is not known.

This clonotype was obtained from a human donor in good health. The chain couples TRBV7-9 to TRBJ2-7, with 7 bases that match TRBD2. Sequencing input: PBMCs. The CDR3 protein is CASSFWGGYEQYF. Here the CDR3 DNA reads TGTGCCAGCAGCTTTTGGGGGGGCTACGAGCAGTACTTC.